What follows describes a single T cell receptor (beta chain). What it binds is unknown. TCRdb passed the RT-PCR reads through MiXCR, listing each CDR3 protein once. Altogether some 850,000 distinct CDR3 sequences are present, 18% being singletons, with the ten largest covering roughly a tenth. The data were taken from a study of response to subunit inactivated influenza vaccine. Study-wide points: Each seasonal influenza vaccination recruits few new T cells, the authors suggested.

V shed 5 bases, J shed 7 bases, and the junction held 11 bases outside the gene matches. CDR3 length equals 18 residues. CDR1 is MGHRA, CDR2 YSYEKL, per germline. Sequences were derived from PBMCs from blood, sampled about 5 days after vaccination. The genes are TRBV4-1 and TRBJ2-2; TRBD2 matches at 15 bases. This clonotype was obtained from a man in his fifties or sixties who received an inactivated influenza vaccine. CDR3 sequence (DNA): TGCGCCAGCAGCAACTATGGACTAGCGGGGGGGCCTGGCGGGGAGCTGTTTTTT. Protein product: CASSNYGLAGGPGGELFF.